The clone carrying this TCR beta chain was observed once. The data were taken from a study of preoperative IRX-2 immunotherapy in early breast cancer. Some clones are missing from TCRdb's copy, which holds only in-frame ones; the method was immunoSEQ multiplex PCR. This sample carries about 6,200 clones, about 69% of them seen once, and the ten largest clones take around 18%. This CDR3 contains 17 residues. The germline CDR1 and CDR2 sequences are GTSNPN and SVGIG (reference sequence). V was cut by 5 bases and J by 4 bases, with 24 bases left in between. The treatment: preoperative locoregional IRX-2 cytokine immunotherapy. This phase Ib study tested locoregional IRX-2 cytokine immunotherapy given before surgery.

This specimen consisted of tumor tissue, obtained before IRX-2 immunotherapy. The TCR was taken from a human donor with breast cancer. This chain joins TRBV30 and TRBJ1-5, with unresolved D. CDR3 in DNA: TGTGCCTGGCGCCAGGAAGTCCGGAGACAACCTAATCAGCCCCAGCATTTT. As protein: CAWRQEVRRQPNQPQHF.